The clone carrying this T cell receptor (beta chain) has more than one count but fewer than ten. The data are from a study of blood T cells in healthy people across ages. A second roughly 6 to 11 cycle PCR used barcoded and J-beta primers. TCRdb ran MiXCR on the 5' RACE reads and lists one entry per CDR3 protein. Counted here are hundreds of thousands of distinct CDR3 sequences, roughly 21% occurring once; the ten biggest clones make up around 3.4%. The sequenced sample consisted of blood. This clonotype was obtained from a man between 65 and 85 years old in good health.

CDR3 sequence reads: CASSLDRGRAYEQYF. The CDR3 nucleotides read TGCGCCAGCAGCCTAGATAGGGGCCGTGCCTACGAGCAGTACTTC. The V and J genes are TRBV4-1 and TRBJ2-7, with D possibly matching TRBD1 (5 bases). CDR3 length: 15 residues. V dropped 4 bases and J dropped 2 bases, with 15 bases sitting between them. Germline V lookup: CDR1 MGHRA, CDR2 YSYEKL.